The clone carrying this T cell receptor beta chain was found once. Its specificity is not known. These data originate in a study of cytomegalovirus exposure and HLA in healthy donors. The wider study: It was reported in a later analysis that the 90 to 150 validation repertoires used the same platform as the approximately 620 first-cohort repertoires.

Measured with immunoSEQ multiplex PCR; TCRdb has only the in-frame clones, and not every one. The repertoire includes around 56,000 clones, about 88% of them detected once, and about 15% sits in the top ten. J was trimmed by 5 bases and V by 5 bases; bases with no gene match: 11. This CDR3 spans 16 amino acids. Germline CDR1 and CDR2: MDHEN and SYDVKM. Broader study findings: Both high specificity and high sensitivity reportedly marked the classifier's diagnosis of cytomegalovirus status. The authors listed 150 to 200 TCR beta chains as cytomegalovirus-associated.

The clonotype was recovered from a woman younger than 35 in good health and CMV-seronegative. The rearrangement links TRBV28 to TRBJ2-1; 8 nucleotides line up with TRBD2. The sequenced sample was PBMCs. This CDR3 reads CASSQTGTSNHNEQFF. The DNA for the CDR3 is TGTGCCAGCAGTCAAACCGGGACTAGTAACCACAATGAGCAGTTCTTC.